Listed below are T cell receptor beta chains from one sample, sequenced in a study of graft-versus-host responses after intestinal transplantation. Antigens for these TCRs are unknown. Profiled with immunoSEQ multiplex PCR; TCRdb holds only in-frame clones, not every one. The sample has some 100,000 clones, about 90% seen once; the top ten hold around 0.07%. The sample in question was unstimulated CD8+ T cells sorted from spleen or lymph node cells, obtained before transplant. These receptors came from a human donor who was the organ donor for an intestinal transplant. Both conserved end residues are part of each CDR3. A D gene is named only where the DNA matches it firmly. The size field is filled for only some rows; it gives once, few, many or a size class.

D gene: .
clone size: .
J gene: TRBJ2-1
V gene: TRBV4-1
CDR3 DNA: TGCGCCAGCAGCCAAGAGCCAAGCGGTAATGAGCAGTTCTTC
CDR3 protein: CASSQEPSGNEQFF

D gene: TRBD1
clone size: .
J gene: TRBJ2-3
V gene: TRBV15
CDR3 DNA: TGTGCCACCACCGGGGACAGGGACACAGATACGCAGTATTTT
CDR3 protein: CATTGDRDTDTQYF

D gene: TRBD2
clone size: .
J gene: TRBJ2-1
V gene: TRBV5-1
CDR3 DNA: TGCGCCAGCAGCTTGGCCATTACTAGCGGGGGGCCCGGAAATGAGCAGTTCTTC
CDR3 protein: CASSLAITSGGPGNEQFF

D gene: .
clone size: .
J gene: TRBJ1-5
V gene: TRBV19
CDR3 DNA: TGTGCCAGTACCCCGGGGGGGGCCTCCAATCAGCCCCAGCATTTT
CDR3 protein: CASTPGGASNQPQHF

D gene: TRBD1
clone size: .
J gene: TRBJ2-5
V gene: TRBV6-5
CDR3 DNA: TGTGCCAGCAGTTATGGGACAGGGTTAGAGACCCAGTACTTC
CDR3 protein: CASSYGTGLETQYF

D gene: .
clone size: .
J gene: TRBJ1-1
V gene: TRBV29-1
CDR3 DNA: TGCAGCGTTGTTGCGGGAAAACAAATGAACACTGAAGCTTTCTTT
CDR3 protein: CSVVAGKQMNTEAFF

D gene: .
clone size: .
J gene: TRBJ2-3
V gene: TRBV2
CDR3 DNA: TGTGCCAGCAAAAAGAGACCACCGAGGCCAGATACGCAGTATTTT
CDR3 protein: CASKKRPPRPDTQYF

D gene: TRBD1
clone size: .
J gene: TRBJ1-1
V gene: TRBV15
CDR3 DNA: TGTGCCACTAGCAGAAATCGACAGGGGAACACTGAAGCTTTCTTT
CDR3 protein: CATSRNRQGNTEAFF

D gene: .
clone size: .
J gene: TRBJ1-4
V gene: TRBV7-3
CDR3 DNA: TGTGCCAGCAGCGAAACTGCGGCCGGGACTACTGAAAAACTGTTTTTT
CDR3 protein: CASSETAAGTTEKLFF

D gene: .
clone size: .
J gene: TRBJ1-2
V gene: TRBV28
CDR3 DNA: TGTGCCAGCAGTTTACCCCCGGGGGGGCATAACTATGGCTACACCTTC
CDR3 protein: CASSLPPGGHNYGYTF

D gene: .
clone size: .
J gene: TRBJ2-7
V gene: TRBV1
CDR3 DNA: TGCACCAGCAGACAGGCCGACTACGAGCAGTACTTC
CDR3 protein: CTSRQADYEQYF

D gene: .
clone size: .
J gene: TRBJ2-1
V gene: TRBV30
CDR3 DNA: TGTGCCTGGAGTCTAGGGCAGGGTTTTTGGAATGAGCAGTTCTTC
CDR3 protein: CAWSLGQGFWNEQFF

D gene: .
clone size: .
J gene: TRBJ2-2
V gene: TRBV10-3
CDR3 DNA: TGTGCCGCGGAGATCCGGGCCGGGGAGCTGTTTTTT
CDR3 protein: CAAEIRAGELFF

D gene: TRBD2
clone size: .
J gene: TRBJ2-2
V gene: TRBV5-4
CDR3 DNA: TGTGCCAGCAGCTGGACTAGACATCAAGGGGAGCTGTTTTTT
CDR3 protein: CASSWTRHQGELFF

D gene: .
clone size: .
J gene: TRBJ1-2
V gene: TRBV2
CDR3 DNA: TGTGCCAGCAGTGGAGGGGACTTTCAAGGCTACACCTTC
CDR3 protein: CASSGGDFQGYTF

D gene: TRBD1
clone size: .
J gene: TRBJ1-3
V gene: TRBV29-1
CDR3 DNA: TGCAGCGTCCGGACAGGTGCTGGAAACACCATATATTTT
CDR3 protein: CSVRTGAGNTIYF

D gene: TRBD1
clone size: few
J gene: TRBJ1-6
V gene: TRBV4-1
CDR3 DNA: TGCGCCAGCAGCCAAGATACAGGGGTGTCACCCCTCCACTTT
CDR3 protein: CASSQDTGVSPLHF

D gene: .
clone size: .
J gene: TRBJ1-1
V gene: TRBV2
CDR3 DNA: TGTGCCAGCAGTGAACTCAGGGAAGTACCTGAAGCTTTCTTT
CDR3 protein: CASSELREVPEAFF

D gene: .
clone size: .
J gene: TRBJ2-1
V gene: TRBV13
CDR3 DNA: TGTGCCAGCACCCGGGGGAGCTCCTACAATGAGCAGTTCTTC
CDR3 protein: CASTRGSSYNEQFF

D gene: .
clone size: .
J gene: TRBJ1-1
V gene: TRBV5-6
CDR3 DNA: TGTGCCAGCAGCTTGTCCAGTGAAGCTTTCTTT
CDR3 protein: CASSLSSEAFF

D gene: TRBD2
clone size: .
J gene: TRBJ2-3
V gene: TRBV2
CDR3 DNA: TGTGCCAGCAGTGATGGACGGTGGGCGGGGCTAGCGGGGGGAATTGTGCAGTATTTT
CDR3 protein: CASSDGRWAGLAGGIVQYF

D gene: .
clone size: .
J gene: TRBJ1-5
V gene: TRBV28
CDR3 DNA: TGTGCCAGCAGTTTACCAGATAGCAATCAGCCCCAGCATTTT
CDR3 protein: CASSLPDSNQPQHF

D gene: .
clone size: once
J gene: TRBJ2-1
V gene: TRBV9
CDR3 DNA: TGTGCCAGCAGCGTAGCGGACACGCTATACAATGAGCAGTTCTTC
CDR3 protein: CASSVADTLYNEQFF

D gene: TRBD2
clone size: .
J gene: TRBJ2-1
V gene: TRBV9
CDR3 DNA: TGTGCCAGCAGCGTAGGAGCGGGAGAAAACAATGAGCAGTTCTTC
CDR3 protein: CASSVGAGENNEQFF

D gene: TRBD1
clone size: .
J gene: TRBJ1-6
V gene: TRBV7-8
CDR3 DNA: TGTGCCAGCAGCTTATCAGTGACAGGGGTGACACCCCTCCACTTT
CDR3 protein: CASSLSVTGVTPLHF

D gene: .
clone size: .
J gene: TRBJ2-7
V gene: TRBV7-2
CDR3 DNA: TGTGCCAGCAATCCGGCGGCGGACTCCTACGAGCAGTACTTC
CDR3 protein: CASNPAADSYEQYF

D gene: .
clone size: .
J gene: TRBJ2-1
V gene: TRBV9
CDR3 DNA: TGTGCCAGTTCTACGGGCTCCTACAATGAGCAGTTCTTC
CDR3 protein: CASSTGSYNEQFF

D gene: TRBD1
clone size: .
J gene: TRBJ1-1
V gene: TRBV7-9
CDR3 DNA: TGTGCCAGCAGCTTAGTAGGACAGGGGGCCTATGAAGCTTTCTTT
CDR3 protein: CASSLVGQGAYEAFF

D gene: .
clone size: .
J gene: TRBJ1-1
V gene: TRBV20-1
CDR3 DNA: TGCAGTGCCCCTGGCGGCGCTTTCTTT
CDR3 protein: CSAPGGAFF

D gene: TRBD1
clone size: .
J gene: TRBJ1-2
V gene: TRBV9
CDR3 DNA: TGTGCCAGCAGGGGGACAGGGAGCTATGGCTACACCTTC
CDR3 protein: CASRGTGSYGYTF

D gene: .
clone size: .
J gene: TRBJ2-7
V gene: TRBV5-4
CDR3 DNA: TGTGCCAGCGCCGACGCGGTGGCCTTCGAGCAGTACTTC
CDR3 protein: CASADAVAFEQYF

D gene: TRBD1
clone size: .
J gene: TRBJ1-2
V gene: TRBV19
CDR3 DNA: TGTGCCAGTAGTATAATCGGGACAGTCTATGGCTACACCTTC
CDR3 protein: CASSIIGTVYGYTF

D gene: TRBD1
clone size: .
J gene: TRBJ2-5
V gene: TRBV6-6
CDR3 DNA: TGTGCCAGCAGTATGGGGACGGGACAGGTCGACTTC
CDR3 protein: CASSMGTGQVDF

D gene: .
clone size: .
J gene: TRBJ2-2
V gene: TRBV7-2
CDR3 DNA: TGTGCCAGCAGCTTCTCGGTCTTCGTCGTAGCACCGAACACCGGGGAGCTGTTTTTT
CDR3 protein: CASSFSVFVVAPNTGELFF

D gene: TRBD2
clone size: .
J gene: TRBJ2-3
V gene: TRBV19
CDR3 DNA: TGTGCCAGTAACCTCCCGGGGGGGCCGTGGCCAGATACGCAGTATTTT
CDR3 protein: CASNLPGGPWPDTQYF

D gene: .
clone size: .
J gene: TRBJ2-7
V gene: TRBV11-3
CDR3 DNA: TGTGCCAGCAGCTTAGGCGCCGGGGCCTACGAGCAGTACTTC
CDR3 protein: CASSLGAGAYEQYF

D gene: .
clone size: .
J gene: TRBJ1-1
V gene: TRBV5-1
CDR3 DNA: TGCGCCAGCAGCCCGACGGGAACTGAAGCTTTCTTT
CDR3 protein: CASSPTGTEAFF

D gene: TRBD2
clone size: .
J gene: TRBJ2-2
V gene: TRBV13
CDR3 DNA: TGTGCCAGCAGCCCATGGAGCGGGGGGGCCTATCACACCGGGGAGCTGTTTTTT
CDR3 protein: CASSPWSGGAYHTGELFF

D gene: TRBD2
clone size: .
J gene: TRBJ2-3
V gene: TRBV10-2
CDR3 DNA: TGCGCCGGGCAACCGGGACTACGCACAGATACGCAGTATTTT
CDR3 protein: CAGQPGLRTDTQYF

D gene: .
clone size: once
J gene: TRBJ2-1
V gene: TRBV9
CDR3 DNA: TGTGCCAGCAGCGTAGACCCAGGGTATACCGCAGATGAGCAGTTCTTC
CDR3 protein: CASSVDPGYTADEQFF